This T cell receptor beta chain was captured by sequencing in a study of ipilimumab plus nivolumab after autologous stem cell transplantation. This CDR3 region has 17 residues. CDR1 and CDR2 from the germline V gene are MGHRA and YSYEKL. V lost 0 bases to trimming and J lost 7 bases, with 21 bases between them. Data came from immunoSEQ multiplex PCR; TCRdb stores just in-frame clones and leaves some out. The repertoire holds 3,300 or so clones, with roughly 79% as singletons. This rearrangement joins TRBV4-1 to TRBJ1-2; the D gene is possibly TRBD1 (6 bases). The sequence was obtained from a male donor with primary mediastinal lymphoma. The source was PBMCs, collected in a trial of ipilimumab plus nivolumab as post-transplant consolidation. The CDR3 spells CASSQDAPGQIYVGYTF. The CDR3 DNA follows: TGCGCCAGCAGCCAAGATGCCCCGGGACAAATTTATGTTGGCTACACCTTC.